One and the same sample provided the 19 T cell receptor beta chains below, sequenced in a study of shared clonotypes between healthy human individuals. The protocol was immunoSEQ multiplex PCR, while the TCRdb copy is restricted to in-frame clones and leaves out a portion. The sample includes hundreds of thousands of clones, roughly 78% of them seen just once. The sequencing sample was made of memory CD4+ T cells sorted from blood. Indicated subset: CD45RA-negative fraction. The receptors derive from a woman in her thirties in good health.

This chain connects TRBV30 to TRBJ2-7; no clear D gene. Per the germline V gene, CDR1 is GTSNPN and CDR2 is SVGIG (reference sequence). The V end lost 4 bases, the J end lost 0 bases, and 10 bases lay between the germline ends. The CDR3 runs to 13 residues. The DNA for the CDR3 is TGTGCCTGGAAGTCACCCGTCTCCTACGAGCAGTACTTC. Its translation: CAWKSPVSYEQYF.

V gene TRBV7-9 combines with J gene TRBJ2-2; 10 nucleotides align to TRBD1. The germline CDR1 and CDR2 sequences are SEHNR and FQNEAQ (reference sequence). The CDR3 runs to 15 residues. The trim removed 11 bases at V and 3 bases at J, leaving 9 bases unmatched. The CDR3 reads CAGQGGSRDTGELFF. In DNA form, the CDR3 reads TGTGCCGGACAGGGGGGCTCGAGGGACACCGGGGAGCTGTTTTTT.

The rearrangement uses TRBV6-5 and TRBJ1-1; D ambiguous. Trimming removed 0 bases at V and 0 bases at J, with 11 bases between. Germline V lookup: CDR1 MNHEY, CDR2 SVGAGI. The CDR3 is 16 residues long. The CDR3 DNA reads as TGTGCCAGCAGTTACTCGGGCAGGACCATGAACACTGAAGCTTTCTTT. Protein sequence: CASSYSGRTMNTEAFF.

The CDR3 region is CASSVRLAGGIGELFF. Here the CDR3 DNA reads TGTGCCAGCAGCGTAAGACTAGCGGGAGGCATCGGGGAGCTGTTTTTT. This chain links TRBV9 with TRBJ2-2, with 13 bases identical to TRBD2. With 1 base clipped from V and 7 bases from J, the junction kept 4 bases outside the gene matches. The CDR3 covers 16 residues. The V gene's germline CDR1 is SGDLS and CDR2 YYNGEE.

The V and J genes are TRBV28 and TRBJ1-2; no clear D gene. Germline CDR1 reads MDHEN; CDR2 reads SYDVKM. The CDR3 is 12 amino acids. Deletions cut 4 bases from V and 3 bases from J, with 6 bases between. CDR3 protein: CASSSGYYGYTF. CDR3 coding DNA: TGTGCCAGCAGTTCGGGATACTATGGCTACACCTTC.

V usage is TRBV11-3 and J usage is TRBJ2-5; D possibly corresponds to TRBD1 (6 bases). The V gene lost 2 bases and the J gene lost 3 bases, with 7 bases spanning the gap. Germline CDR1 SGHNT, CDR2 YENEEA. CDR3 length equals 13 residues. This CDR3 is CASSLRQEETQYF. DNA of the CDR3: TGTGCCAGCAGCTTACGACAGGAAGAGACCCAGTACTTC.

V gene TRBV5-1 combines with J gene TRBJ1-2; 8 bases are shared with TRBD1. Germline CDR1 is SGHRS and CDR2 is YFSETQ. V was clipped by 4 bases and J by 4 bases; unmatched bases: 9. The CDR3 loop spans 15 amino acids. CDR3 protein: CASSRQTGEVYGYTF. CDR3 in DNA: TGCGCCAGCAGCAGACAGACAGGGGAGGTCTATGGCTACACCTTC.

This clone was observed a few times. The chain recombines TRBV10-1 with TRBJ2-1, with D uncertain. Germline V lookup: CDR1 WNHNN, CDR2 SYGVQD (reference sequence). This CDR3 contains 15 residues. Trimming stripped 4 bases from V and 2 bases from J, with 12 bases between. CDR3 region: CASSVSASPYNEQFF. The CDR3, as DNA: TGCGCCAGCAGTGTCTCGGCCTCGCCCTACAATGAGCAGTTCTTC.

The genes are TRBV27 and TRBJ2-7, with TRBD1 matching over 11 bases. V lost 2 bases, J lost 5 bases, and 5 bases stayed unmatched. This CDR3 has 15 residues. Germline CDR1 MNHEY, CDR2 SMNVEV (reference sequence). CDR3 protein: CASSLLRDRGNEQYF. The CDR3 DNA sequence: TGTGCCAGCAGTTTACTCCGGGACAGGGGGAACGAGCAGTACTTC.

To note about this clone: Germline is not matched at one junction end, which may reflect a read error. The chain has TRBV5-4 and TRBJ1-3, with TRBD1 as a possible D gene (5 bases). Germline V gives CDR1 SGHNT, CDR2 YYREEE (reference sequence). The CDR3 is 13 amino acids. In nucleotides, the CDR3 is TGCGCCAGCAGCCGGGGGGCTGGAAACACCATATATTTT. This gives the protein CASSRGAGNTIYF.

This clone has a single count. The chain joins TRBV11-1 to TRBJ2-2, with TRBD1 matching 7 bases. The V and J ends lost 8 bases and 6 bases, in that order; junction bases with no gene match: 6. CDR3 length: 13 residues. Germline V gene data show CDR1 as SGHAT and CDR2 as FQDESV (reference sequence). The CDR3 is CASGHDRAGELFF. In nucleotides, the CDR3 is TGTGCCAGCGGACACGACAGGGCCGGGGAGCTGTTTTTT.

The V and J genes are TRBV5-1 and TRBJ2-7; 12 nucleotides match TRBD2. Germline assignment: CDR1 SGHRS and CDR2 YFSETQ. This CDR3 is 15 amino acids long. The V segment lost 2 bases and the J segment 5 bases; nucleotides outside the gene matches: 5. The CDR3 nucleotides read TGCGCCAGCAGCTTCCTAGCGGGAGGGCCCGACGAGCAGTACTTC. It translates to CASSFLAGGPDEQYF.

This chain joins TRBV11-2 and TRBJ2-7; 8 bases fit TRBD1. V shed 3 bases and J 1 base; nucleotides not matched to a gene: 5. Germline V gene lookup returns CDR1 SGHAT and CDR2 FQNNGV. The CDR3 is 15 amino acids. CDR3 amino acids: CASSFGQGGSYEQYF. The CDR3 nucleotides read TGTGCCAGCAGCTTCGGACAGGGAGGTTCCTACGAGCAGTACTTC.

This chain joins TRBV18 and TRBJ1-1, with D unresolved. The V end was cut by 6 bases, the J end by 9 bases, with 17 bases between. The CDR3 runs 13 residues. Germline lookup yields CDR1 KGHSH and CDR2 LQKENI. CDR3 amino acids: CASSQDAAAQAFF. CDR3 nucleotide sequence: TGTGCCAGCTCCCAAGATGCGGCAGCACAAGCTTTCTTT.

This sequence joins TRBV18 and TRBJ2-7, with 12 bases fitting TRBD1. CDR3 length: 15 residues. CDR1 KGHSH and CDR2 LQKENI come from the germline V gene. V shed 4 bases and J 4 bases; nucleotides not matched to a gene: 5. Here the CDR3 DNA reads TGTGCCAGCTCACAGCCGGGACAGGGGGCTTACGAGCAGTACTTC. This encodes CASSQPGQGAYEQYF.

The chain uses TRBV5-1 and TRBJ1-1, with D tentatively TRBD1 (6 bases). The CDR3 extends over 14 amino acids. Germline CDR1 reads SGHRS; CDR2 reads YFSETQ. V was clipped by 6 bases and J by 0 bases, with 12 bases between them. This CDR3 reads CASTRDTLNTEAFF. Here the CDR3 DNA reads TGCGCCAGCACCCGGGACACCTTGAACACTGAAGCTTTCTTT.

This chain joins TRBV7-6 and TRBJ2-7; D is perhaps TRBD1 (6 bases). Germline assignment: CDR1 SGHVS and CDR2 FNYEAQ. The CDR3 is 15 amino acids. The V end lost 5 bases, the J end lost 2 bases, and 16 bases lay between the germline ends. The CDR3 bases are TGTGCCAGCAGCCCCCAGACCACAGGGACCTACGAGCAGTACTTC. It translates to CASSPQTTGTYEQYF. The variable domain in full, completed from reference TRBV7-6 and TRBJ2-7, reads GAGVSQSPRYKVTKRGQDVALRCDPISGHVSLYWYRQALGQGPEFLTYFNYEAQQDKSGLPNDRFSAERPEGSISTLTIQRTEQRDSAMYRCASSPQTTGTYEQYFGPGTRLTVT.

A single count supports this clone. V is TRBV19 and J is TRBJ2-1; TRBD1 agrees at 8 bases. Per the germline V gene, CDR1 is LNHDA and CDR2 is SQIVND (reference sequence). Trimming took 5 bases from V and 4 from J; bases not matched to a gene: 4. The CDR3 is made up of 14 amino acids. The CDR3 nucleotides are TGTGCCAGTAGTTGGACAGGGCCTTACAATGAGCAGTTCTTC. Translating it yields CASSWTGPYNEQFF.

In nucleotides, the CDR3 is TGTGCCAGCAAAGCCCACAGGGGGTTGGAGTACAATGAGCAGTTCTTC. This translates into CASKAHRGLEYNEQFF. The chain carries TRBV28 and TRBJ2-1; TRBD1 matches 8 bases. Germline V CDR1 and CDR2: MDHEN, SYDVKM. This CDR3 has 16 amino acids. V lost 7 bases and J lost 4; bases outside the gene matches: 12.